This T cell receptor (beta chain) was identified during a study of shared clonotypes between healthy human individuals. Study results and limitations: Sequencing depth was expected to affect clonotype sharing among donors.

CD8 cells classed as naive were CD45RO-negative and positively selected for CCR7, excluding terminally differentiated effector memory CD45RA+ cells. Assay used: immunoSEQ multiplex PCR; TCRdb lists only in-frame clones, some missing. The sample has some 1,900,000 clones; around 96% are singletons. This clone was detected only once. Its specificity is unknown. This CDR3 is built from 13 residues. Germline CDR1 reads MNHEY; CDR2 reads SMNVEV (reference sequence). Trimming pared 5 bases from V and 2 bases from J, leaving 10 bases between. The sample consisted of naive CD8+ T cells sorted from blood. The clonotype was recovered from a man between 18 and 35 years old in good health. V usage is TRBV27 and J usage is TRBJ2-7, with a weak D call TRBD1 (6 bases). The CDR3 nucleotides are TGTGCCAGCAGTGTAGGGACACCCTACGAGCAGTACTTC. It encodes CASSVGTPYEQYF.